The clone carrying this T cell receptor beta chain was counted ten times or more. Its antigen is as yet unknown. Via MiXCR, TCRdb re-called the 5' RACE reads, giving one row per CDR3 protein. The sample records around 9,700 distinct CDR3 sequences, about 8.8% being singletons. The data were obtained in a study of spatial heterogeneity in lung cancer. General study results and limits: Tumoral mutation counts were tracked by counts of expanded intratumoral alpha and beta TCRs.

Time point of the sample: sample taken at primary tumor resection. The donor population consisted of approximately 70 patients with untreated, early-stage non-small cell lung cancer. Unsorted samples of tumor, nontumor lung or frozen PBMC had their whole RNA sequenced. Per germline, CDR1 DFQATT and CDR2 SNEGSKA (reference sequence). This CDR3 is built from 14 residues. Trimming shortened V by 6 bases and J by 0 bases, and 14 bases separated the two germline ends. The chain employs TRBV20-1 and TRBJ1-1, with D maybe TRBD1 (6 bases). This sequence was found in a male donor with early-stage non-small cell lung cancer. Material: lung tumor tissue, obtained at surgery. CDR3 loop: CSAGDTGLNTEAFF. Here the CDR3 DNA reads TGCAGTGCCGGGGACACGGGTCTGAACACTGAAGCTTTCTTT.